This paragraph reports one T cell receptor (beta chain). The sample originates from a study of blood T cell repertoires in COVID-19. Study details: COVID-19 samples from acute and convalescent phases originated in the United States, Italy and Spain.

Participants were aged roughly 18 to 95 years, lived in roughly 23 US areas, and enrolled virtually. Assignments of participants to cohorts depended upon their own reported clinical history. Germline-derived CDR1 and CDR2 are LNHNV and YYDKDF (reference sequence). V lost 0 bases, J lost 10 bases, and 7 bases lay in between. CDR3 size: 13 residues. Method: immunoSEQ multiplex PCR; TCRdb's copy keeps in-frame clones and lacks some. The sample shows about 400,000 clones, around 90% of them seen only once. The sequenced material came from PBMCs or T cells enriched from blood (not recorded which). The clonotype originates from a woman aged 18-30 years with acute COVID-19. The chain carries TRBV15 and TRBJ1-6; D is unclear. CDR3 sequence (DNA): TGTGCCACCAGCAGAGACCGACAATCACCCCTCCACTTT. Translated, it gives CATSRDRQSPLHF. The whole variable domain, remainder taken from reference TRBV15 and TRBJ1-6, is DAMVIQNPRYQVTQFGKPVTLSCSQTLNHNVMYWYQQKSSQAPKLLFHYYDKDFNNEADTPDNFQSRRPNTSFCFLDIRSPGLGDTAMYLCATSRDRQSPLHFGNGTRLTVT.